Listed here are 11 T cell receptor beta chains from one sample, sequenced in a study of blood T cell repertoires in COVID-19. Using immunoSEQ multiplex PCR, the repertoire was profiled, and TCRdb retains in-frame clones only, with some absent. The data show hundreds of thousands of clones, around 89% seen once. Material: PBMCs or T cells enriched from blood (not recorded which). These receptors all come from a man aged 45-65 years who had been exposed to COVID-19.

This rearrangement joins TRBV12-3 or TRBV12-4 to TRBJ1-2; tentatively, D is TRBD1 (5 bases). V was shortened by 4 bases and J by 8 bases, with 14 bases between the two germline ends. This CDR3 region has 13 residues. CDR3 protein: CASSSAQGAGYTF. The DNA of the CDR3 is TGTGCCAGCAGTTCGGCCCAGGGTGCGGGCTACACCTTC.

The J gene is TRBJ2-6, the V gene TRBV30; the D gene is possibly TRBD1 (6 bases). The CDR3 totals 19 residues. The V and J ends lost 2 bases and 1 base respectively, with 21 bases between them. In germline, CDR1 is GTSNPN, CDR2 SVGIG (reference sequence). CDR3 nucleotides: TGTGCCTGGAGTCCTCCCTATTACAGGGTACGGTCTGGGGCCAACGTCCTGACTTTC. Encoded protein: CAWSPPYYRVRSGANVLTF.

This chain joins TRBV5-1 and TRBJ1-5; 10 bases line up with TRBD1. J gave up 7 bases and V 4 bases, and 5 bases lay outside the gene matches. Germline V lookup: CDR1 SGHRS, CDR2 YFSETQ. The CDR3 runs 14 residues. CDR3 sequence: CASSRDRGGQPQHF. The DNA of the CDR3 is TGCGCCAGCAGCCGGGACAGGGGTGGCCAGCCCCAGCATTTT. The complete variable domain, with remaining parts taken from reference TRBV5-1 and TRBJ1-5, reads KAGVTQTPRYLIKTRGQQVTLSCSPISGHRSVSWYQQTPGQGLQFLFEYFSETQRNKGNFPGRFSGRQFSNSRSEMNVSTLELGDSALYLCASSRDRGGQPQHFGDGTRLSIL.

This chain links TRBV9 with TRBJ2-1; 13 bases line up with TRBD2. V dropped 4 bases and J dropped 7; count of bases not matched to a gene: 8. CDR1 is SGDLS and CDR2 is YYNGEE in the germline V gene. The CDR3 totals 16 residues. The chain's CDR3 is CASSTGLAGDPNEQFF. As DNA, the CDR3 is TGTGCCAGCAGCACAGGACTAGCGGGAGACCCGAATGAGCAGTTCTTC.

This sequence joins TRBV18 and TRBJ1-4; D is undetermined. Germline CDR1 KGHSH, CDR2 LQKENI. Trimming removed 0 bases at V and 1 base at J, with 6 bases between. The CDR3 covers 15 residues. The CDR3 loop is CASSPPALTNEKLFF. Here the CDR3 DNA reads TGTGCCAGCTCACCACCGGCTTTAACTAATGAAAAACTGTTTTTT.

The chain joins TRBV28 to TRBJ1-2, with no clear D. Trimming removed 7 bases at V and 3 bases at J, with 12 bases between. Germline-derived CDR1 and CDR2 are MDHEN and SYDVKM. The CDR3 loop spans 13 amino acids. The CDR3 DNA reads as TGTGCCAGCATTTCGACGAGGGACTATGGCTACACCTTC. The encoded protein is CASISTRDYGYTF.

The gene calls are TRBV4-1 and TRBJ1-5, with 11 bases identical to TRBD1. This CDR3 comprises 17 residues. The junction had 5 bases not matched to a gene; V was cut back by 4 bases and J by 0 bases. Germline V lookup: CDR1 MGHRA, CDR2 YSYEKL. CDR3 protein: CASSPMGQGDSNQPQHF. The CDR3 DNA sequence: TGCGCCAGCAGCCCTATGGGACAGGGGGATAGCAATCAGCCCCAGCATTTT.

The chain links TRBV29-1 to TRBJ2-5; maybe TRBD2 (5 bases). The length of the CDR3 is 14 residues. Germline V CDR1 and CDR2: SQVTM, ANQGSEA. V lost 2 bases, J lost 0 bases, and 10 bases lay in between. The CDR3 DNA reads as TGCAGCGTTGAATGGGTCGGGAACCAAGAGACCCAGTACTTC. Encoded protein: CSVEWVGNQETQYF.

This clone appeared a single time. The chain links TRBV14 to TRBJ1-6; 10 bases align to TRBD1. V was pared by 5 bases and J by 7 bases, with 11 bases of the junction left unmatched. CDR1 and CDR2 from the germline V gene are SGHDN and FVKESK. The CDR3 length is 17 residues. The CDR3: CASSKVTGTGVNSPLHF. The CDR3 DNA reads TGTGCCAGCAGCAAAGTTACCGGGACAGGGGTAAATTCACCCCTCCACTTT.

This sequence joins TRBV2 and TRBJ1-5; 9 bases are a match to TRBD1. Per germline, CDR1 SNHLY and CDR2 FYNNEI. The CDR3 sequence is 15 residues long. V was clipped by 2 bases and J by 4 bases; unmatched bases: 3. The CDR3 spells CASSEYGQGNQPQHF. In DNA form, the CDR3 reads TGTGCCAGCAGTGAATATGGACAGGGGAATCAGCCCCAGCATTTT.

The V gene is TRBV28, the J gene TRBJ1-6, with D tentatively TRBD1 (6 bases). From germline, CDR1 is MDHEN and CDR2 SYDVKM. V lost 4 bases and J 8 bases, leaving 12 bases between the germline ends. This CDR3 has 14 amino acids. The CDR3 nucleotides read TGTGCCAGCAGTTCATGGGGGCCGGATTCACCCCTCCACTTT. Its translation is CASSSWGPDSPLHF.